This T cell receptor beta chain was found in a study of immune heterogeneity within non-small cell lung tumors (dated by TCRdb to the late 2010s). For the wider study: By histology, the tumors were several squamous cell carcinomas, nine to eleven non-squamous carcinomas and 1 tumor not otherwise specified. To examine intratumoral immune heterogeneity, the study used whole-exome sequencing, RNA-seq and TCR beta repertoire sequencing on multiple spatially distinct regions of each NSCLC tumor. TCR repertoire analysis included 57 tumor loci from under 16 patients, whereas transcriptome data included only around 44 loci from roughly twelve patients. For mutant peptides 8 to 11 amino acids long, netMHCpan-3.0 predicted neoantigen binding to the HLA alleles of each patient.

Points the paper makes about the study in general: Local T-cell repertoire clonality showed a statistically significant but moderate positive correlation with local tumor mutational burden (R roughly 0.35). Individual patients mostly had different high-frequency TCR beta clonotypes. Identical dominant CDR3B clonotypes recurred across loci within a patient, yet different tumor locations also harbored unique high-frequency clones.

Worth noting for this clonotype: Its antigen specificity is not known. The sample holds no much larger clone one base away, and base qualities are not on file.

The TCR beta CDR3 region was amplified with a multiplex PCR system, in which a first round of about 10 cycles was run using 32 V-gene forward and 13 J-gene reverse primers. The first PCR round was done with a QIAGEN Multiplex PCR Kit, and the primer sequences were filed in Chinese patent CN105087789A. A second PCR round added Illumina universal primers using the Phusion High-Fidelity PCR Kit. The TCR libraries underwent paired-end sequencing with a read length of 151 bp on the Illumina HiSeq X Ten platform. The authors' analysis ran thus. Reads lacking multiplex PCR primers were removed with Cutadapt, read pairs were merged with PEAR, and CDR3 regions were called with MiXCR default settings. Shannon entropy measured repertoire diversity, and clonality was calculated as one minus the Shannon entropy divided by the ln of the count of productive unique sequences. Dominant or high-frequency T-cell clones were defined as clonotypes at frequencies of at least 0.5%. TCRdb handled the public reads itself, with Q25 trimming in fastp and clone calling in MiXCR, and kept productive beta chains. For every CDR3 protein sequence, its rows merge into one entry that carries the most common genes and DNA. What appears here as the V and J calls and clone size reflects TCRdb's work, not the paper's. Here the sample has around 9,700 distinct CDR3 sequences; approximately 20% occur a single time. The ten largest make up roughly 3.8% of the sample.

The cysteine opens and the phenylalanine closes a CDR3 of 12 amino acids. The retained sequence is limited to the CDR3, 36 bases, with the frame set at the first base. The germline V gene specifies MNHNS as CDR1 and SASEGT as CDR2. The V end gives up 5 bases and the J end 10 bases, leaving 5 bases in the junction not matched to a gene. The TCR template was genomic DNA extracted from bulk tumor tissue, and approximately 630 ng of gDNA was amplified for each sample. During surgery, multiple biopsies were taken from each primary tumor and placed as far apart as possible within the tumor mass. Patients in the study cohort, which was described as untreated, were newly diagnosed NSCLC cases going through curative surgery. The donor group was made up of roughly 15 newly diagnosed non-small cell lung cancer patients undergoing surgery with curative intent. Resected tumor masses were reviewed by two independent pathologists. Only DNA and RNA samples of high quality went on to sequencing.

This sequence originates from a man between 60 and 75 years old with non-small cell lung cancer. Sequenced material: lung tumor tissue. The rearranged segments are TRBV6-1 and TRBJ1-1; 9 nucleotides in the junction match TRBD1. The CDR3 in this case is CASSTGGPAAFF. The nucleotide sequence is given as TGTGCCAGCAGTACAGGGGGCCCTGCAGCTTTCTTT.